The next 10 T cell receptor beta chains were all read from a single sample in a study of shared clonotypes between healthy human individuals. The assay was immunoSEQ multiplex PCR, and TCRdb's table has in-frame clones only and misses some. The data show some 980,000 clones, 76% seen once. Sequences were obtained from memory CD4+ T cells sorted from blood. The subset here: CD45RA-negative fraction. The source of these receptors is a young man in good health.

The CDR3 DNA follows: TGTGCCACCAGCAGAGATTACGTGGGACTAGCGGGGGCACCCACAGATACGCAGTATTTT. Translating it yields CATSRDYVGLAGAPTDTQYF. The rearrangement uses TRBV15 and TRBJ2-3; TRBD2 agrees at 14 bases. CDR3 length: 20 residues. V lost 0 bases and J lost 2; bases outside the gene matches: 10. Germline CDR1 LNHNV, CDR2 YYDKDF (reference sequence).

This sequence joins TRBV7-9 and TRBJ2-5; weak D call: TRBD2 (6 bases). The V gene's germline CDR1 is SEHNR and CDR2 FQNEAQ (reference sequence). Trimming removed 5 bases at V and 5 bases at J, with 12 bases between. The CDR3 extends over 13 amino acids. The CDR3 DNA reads TGTGCCAGCAGCCCGGGGGTGGCGGAGACCCAGTACTTC. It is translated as CASSPGVAETQYF. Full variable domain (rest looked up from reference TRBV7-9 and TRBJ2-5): DTGVSQNPRHKITKRGQNVTFRCDPISEHNRLYWYRQTLGQGPEFLTYFQNEAQLEKSRLLSDRFSAERPKGSFSTLEIQRTEQGDSAMYLCASSPGVAETQYFGPGTRLLVL.

The CDR3 here is CASSQDQGDSSYNSPLHF. Here the CDR3 DNA reads TGCGCCAGCAGCCAAGATCAAGGGGACAGCTCCTATAATTCACCCCTCCACTTT. The chain recombines TRBV4-1 with TRBJ1-6, with 7 bases matching TRBD1. Germline loops: CDR1 MGHRA, CDR2 YSYEKL. V was clipped by 0 bases and J by 0 bases; unmatched bases: 5. The CDR3 spans 18 residues.

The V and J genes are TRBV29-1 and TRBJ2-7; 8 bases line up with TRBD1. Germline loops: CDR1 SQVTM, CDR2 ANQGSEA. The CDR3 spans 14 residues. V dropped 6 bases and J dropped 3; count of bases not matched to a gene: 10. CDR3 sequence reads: CSVRKTGVGYEQYF. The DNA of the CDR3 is TGCAGCGTAAGAAAGACAGGGGTCGGCTACGAGCAGTACTTC.

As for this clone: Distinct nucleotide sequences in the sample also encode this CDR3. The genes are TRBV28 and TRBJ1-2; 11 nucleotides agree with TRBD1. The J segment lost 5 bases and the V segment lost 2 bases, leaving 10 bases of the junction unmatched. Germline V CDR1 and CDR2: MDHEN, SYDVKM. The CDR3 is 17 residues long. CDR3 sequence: CASSLPGQGAKGYGYTF. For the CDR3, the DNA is TGTGCCAGCAGTTTACCCGGACAGGGGGCAAAGGGGTATGGCTACACCTTC.

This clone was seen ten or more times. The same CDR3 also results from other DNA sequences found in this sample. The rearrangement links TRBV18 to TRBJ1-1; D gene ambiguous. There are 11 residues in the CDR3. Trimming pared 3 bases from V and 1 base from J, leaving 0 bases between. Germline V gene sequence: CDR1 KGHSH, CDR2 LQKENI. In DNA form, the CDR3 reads TGTGCCAGCTCACCGAACACTGAAGCTTTCTTT. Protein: CASSPNTEAFF.

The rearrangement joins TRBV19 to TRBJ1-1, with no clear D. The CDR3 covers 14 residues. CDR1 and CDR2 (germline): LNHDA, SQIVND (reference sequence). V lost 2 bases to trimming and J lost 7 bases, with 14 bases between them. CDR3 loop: CASSISLPGVEAFF. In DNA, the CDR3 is TGTGCCAGTAGTATAAGCCTACCTGGTGTTGAAGCTTTCTTT.

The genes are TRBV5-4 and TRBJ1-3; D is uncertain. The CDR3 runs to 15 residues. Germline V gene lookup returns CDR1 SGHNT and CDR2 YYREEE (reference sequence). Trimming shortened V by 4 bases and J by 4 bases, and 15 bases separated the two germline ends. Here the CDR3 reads CASSPGGVFGNTIYF. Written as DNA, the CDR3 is TGTGCCAGCAGCCCCGGTGGCGTGTTCGGAAACACCATATATTTT.

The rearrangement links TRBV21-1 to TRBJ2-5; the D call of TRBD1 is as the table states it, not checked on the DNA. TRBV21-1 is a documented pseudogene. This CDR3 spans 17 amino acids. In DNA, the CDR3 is TGTGCCAGCAGCAAGACTAGTTGTCAGGGGGCTTGGGAGACCCAGTACTTC. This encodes CASSKTSCQGAWETQYF.

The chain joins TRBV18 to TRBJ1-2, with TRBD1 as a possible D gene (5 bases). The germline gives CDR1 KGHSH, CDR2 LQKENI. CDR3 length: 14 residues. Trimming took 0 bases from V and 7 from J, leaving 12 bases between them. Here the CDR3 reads CASSPPGVKSGYTF. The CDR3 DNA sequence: TGTGCCAGCTCACCACCGGGGGTGAAGAGTGGCTACACCTTC.